This is a list of T cell receptor beta chains from one sample in a study of human T cells and chemical hapten exposure. From the RACE reads, TCRdb called clonotypes with MiXCR, one entry per CDR3 protein. The sample includes roughly 120,000 distinct CDR3 sequences, approximately 13% of them seen just once. The sequenced sample was whole blood, obtained in connection with sensitization to the hapten diphenylcyclopropenone (DPC). Every receptor here comes from a man younger than 35 with alopecia areata. Some clones in this sample may be carry-over from other donors' samples. Each CDR3 is given with its conserved first and last residue. The D gene is left open where the match is weak. A row's size may be missing; if present it is once, few, many or a size class.

abundance	d_gene	v_gene	j_gene	CDR3nt	CDR3aa
few	NA	TRBV2	TRBJ1-5	TGTGCCAGCAGCGACGACAGAAACCCCGGCGATCAGCCCCAGCATTTT	CASSDDRNPGDQPQHF
NA	NA	TRBV29-1	TRBJ1-1	TGCAGCGGGCACGTTTTGGGTGAAGCTTTCTTT	CSGHVLGEAFF
NA	NA	TRBV18	TRBJ2-7	TGTGCCAGCTCACCACTAAGGGACCCAACCTACGAGCAGTACTTC	CASSPLRDPTYEQYF
few	NA	TRBV11-2	TRBJ1-6	TGTGCCAGCAGCTTAGCTGAGAGACCCCTCCACTTT	CASSLAERPLHF
NA	NA	TRBV6-2/TRBV6-3	TRBJ1-1	TGTGCCAGCAGTCTCCTCAGGGGTTCCGAAGCTTTCTTT	CASSLLRGSEAFF
NA	NA	TRBV20-1	TRBJ2-7	TGCAGTGCCCGGCGGCTTTCCCTCTCCTACGAGCAGTACTTC	CSARRLSLSYEQYF
few	NA	TRBV9	TRBJ2-2	TGTGCCAGCAGCGTAGAACAGTACGGGGAGCTGTTTTTT	CASSVEQYGELFF
few	TRBD1	TRBV28	TRBJ1-2	TGTGCCAGCACGGAACAGGGGAACTATGGCTACACCTTC	CASTEQGNYGYTF
NA	NA	TRBV12-3/TRBV12-4	TRBJ2-7	TGTGCCAGCAGTCTCCGGGCCAGAGGCCACGAGCAGTACTTC	CASSLRARGHEQYF
NA	TRBD2	TRBV29-1	TRBJ2-7	TGCAGCGTCGCGGGGGGACCTAAGGACGAGCAGTACTTC	CSVAGGPKDEQYF
once	NA	TRBV6-5	TRBJ2-1	TGTGCCAGCAGTTACGGGGCAGACAATGAGCAGTTCTTC	CASSYGADNEQFF
few	NA	TRBV7-2	TRBJ2-3	TGTGCCAGCAGACCTAACAGGGACACAGATACGCAGTATTTT	CASRPNRDTDTQYF
many	TRBD1	TRBV27	TRBJ1-2	TGTGCCAGCAGTTCAGCGGACAGGGCCTATGGCTACACCTTC	CASSSADRAYGYTF
many	NA	TRBV11-2	TRBJ2-3	TGTGCCAGCAGCTCGCCCTGGAGCACAGATACGCAGTATTTT	CASSSPWSTDTQYF
many	TRBD1	TRBV5-5	TRBJ2-3	TGTGCCAGCAGCTTGTGGGACAGGGGGCCGGCAGATACGCAGTATTTT	CASSLWDRGPADTQYF
many	TRBD1	TRBV6-1	TRBJ1-5	TGTGCCAGCAGCCGGGACAGGGATCAGCCCCAGCATTTT	CASSRDRDQPQHF
NA	TRBD1	TRBV7-9	TRBJ1-5	TGTGCCAGCAGCTTGTCCGGGACAGGGGGGTTTAGCAATCAGCCCCAGCATTTT	CASSLSGTGGFSNQPQHF
NA	NA	TRBV6-5	TRBJ1-5	TGTGCCAGCAGCCACAGGGAACATAGCAATCAGCCCCAGCATTTT	CASSHREHSNQPQHF
few	NA	TRBV6-5	TRBJ2-2	TGTGCCAGCAGTCTAGCGAGGACCGGGGAGCTGTTTTTT	CASSLARTGELFF
few	NA	TRBV10-2	TRBJ1-1	TGCGCCAGCAAGGCGGGAATCGACACTGAAGCTTTCTTT	CASKAGIDTEAFF